Given below is one TCR beta chain in context. The data derive from a study of CD8+ T cells in alopecia areata. The CDR3 extends over 13 amino acids. From germline, CDR1 is PRHDT and CDR2 FYEKMQ (reference sequence). The germline V and J ends were trimmed by 5 bases and 4 bases, with 11 bases remaining between them. Isolated RNA was reverse transcribed into cDNA used as the sequencing template. Generated by immunoSEQ multiplex PCR, the TCRdb table keeps only in-frame clones and is missing some. The sample shows 110,000 or so clones, 55% to 60% of them seen only once. Sequenced material: NKG2D-low CD8+ T cells sorted from blood. V and J are TRBV13 and TRBJ1-1; D is uncertain. This receptor was identified in a human donor with alopecia areata. The CDR3 DNA reads as TGTGCCAGCAGCATCAGTGCGGCCACTGAAGCTTTCTTT. This encodes CASSISAATEAFF.